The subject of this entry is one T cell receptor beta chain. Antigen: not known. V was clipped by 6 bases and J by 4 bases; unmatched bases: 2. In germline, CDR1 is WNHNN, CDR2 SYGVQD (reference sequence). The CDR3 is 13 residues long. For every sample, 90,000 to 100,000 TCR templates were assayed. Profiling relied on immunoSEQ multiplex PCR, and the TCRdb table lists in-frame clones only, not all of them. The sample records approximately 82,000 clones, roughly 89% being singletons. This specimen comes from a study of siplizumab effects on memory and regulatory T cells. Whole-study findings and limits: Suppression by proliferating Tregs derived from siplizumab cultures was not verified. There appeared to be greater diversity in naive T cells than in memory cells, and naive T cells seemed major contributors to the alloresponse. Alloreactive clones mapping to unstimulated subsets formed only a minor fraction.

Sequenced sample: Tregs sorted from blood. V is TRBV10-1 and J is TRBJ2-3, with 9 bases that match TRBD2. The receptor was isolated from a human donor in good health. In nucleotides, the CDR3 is TGCGCCAGCAGAGCGGGGGGTTCAGATACGCAGTATTTT. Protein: CASRAGGSDTQYF.